Listed here is a single T cell receptor (beta chain). Repertoires were generated with immunoSEQ multiplex PCR, while TCRdb's copy carries only in-frame clones and drops some. The sample has 120,000 or so clones, about 85% seen once. The data originate from a study of blood T cell repertoires in COVID-19. Germline lookup yields CDR1 MGHRA and CDR2 YSYEKL. V lost 4 bases to trimming and J lost 1 base; unmatched junction nucleotides: 1. This CDR3 is 14 amino acids long. Sequencing used peripheral blood. The TCR was taken from a man in his 70s with acute or convalescent COVID-19. The chain employs TRBV4-1 and TRBJ1-2, with 9 bases lining up with TRBD1. The CDR3 bases are TGCGCCAGCAGCCGGGACAGGGATAACTATGGCTACACCTTC. It is translated as CASSRDRDNYGYTF.